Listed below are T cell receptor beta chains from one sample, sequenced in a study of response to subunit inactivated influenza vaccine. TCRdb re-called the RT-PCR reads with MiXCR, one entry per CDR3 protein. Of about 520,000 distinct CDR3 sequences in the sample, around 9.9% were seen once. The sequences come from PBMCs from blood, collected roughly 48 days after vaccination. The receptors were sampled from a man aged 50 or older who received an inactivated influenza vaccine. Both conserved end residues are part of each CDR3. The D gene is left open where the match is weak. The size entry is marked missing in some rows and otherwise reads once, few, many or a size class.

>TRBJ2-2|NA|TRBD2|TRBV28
CASSPIGTSGNTGELFF
TGTGCCAGCAGCCCCATCGGGACTAGCGGGAACACCGGGGAGCTGTTTTTT
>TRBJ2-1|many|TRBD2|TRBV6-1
CASQTSVLLNNEQFF
TGTGCCAGCCAAACTAGCGTCCTACTTAACAATGAGCAGTTCTTC
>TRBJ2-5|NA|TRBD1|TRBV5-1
CASSRGQSFQETQYF
TGCGCCAGCAGCAGGGGACAGAGTTTTCAAGAGACCCAGTACTTC
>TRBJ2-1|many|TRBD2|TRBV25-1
CASSGIHEQFF
TGTGCCAGTAGCGGGATTCATGAGCAGTTCTTC
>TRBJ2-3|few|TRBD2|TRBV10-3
CAISNSGRDTQYF
TGTGCCATCAGTAATAGCGGGAGAGATACGCAGTATTTT
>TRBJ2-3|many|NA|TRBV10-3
CAISDGSPSTDTQYF
TGTGCCATCAGTGATGGGTCCCCTAGCACAGATACGCAGTATTTT
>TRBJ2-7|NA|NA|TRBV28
CASSLLSEQYF
TGTGCCAGCAGTTTATTGAGCGAGCAGTACTTC
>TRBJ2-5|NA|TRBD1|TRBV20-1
CSASSNRGELFSPETQYF
TGCAGTGCTAGTTCTAACAGGGGTGAATTATTTTCCCCAGAGACCCAGTACTTC
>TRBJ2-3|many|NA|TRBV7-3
CASSLPGSDTQYF
TGTGCCAGCAGCTTACCAGGGAGTGATACGCAGTATTTT
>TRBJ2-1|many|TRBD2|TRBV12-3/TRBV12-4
CASSPRLGRTSWQFF
TGTGCCAGCAGTCCCCGTCTTGGGAGGACTAGTTGGCAGTTCTTC
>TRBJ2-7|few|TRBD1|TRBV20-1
CSARARRGRGYEQYF
TGCAGTGCTAGAGCTCGAAGGGGCAGGGGGTACGAGCAGTACTTC
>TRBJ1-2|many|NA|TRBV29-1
CSVDMGRRGYTF
TGCAGCGTTGACATGGGTAGACGCGGCTACACCTTC
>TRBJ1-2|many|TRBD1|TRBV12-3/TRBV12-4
CASSRTGTGIYGYTF
TGTGCCAGCAGTAGGACCGGGACAGGGATTTATGGCTACACCTTC
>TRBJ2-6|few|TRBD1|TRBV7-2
CASSFMDRAGGANVLTF
TGTGCCAGCAGCTTCATGGACAGGGCTGGTGGGGCCAACGTCCTGACTTTC
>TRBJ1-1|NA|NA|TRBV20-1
CSASSGSRNTEAFF
TGCAGTGCTAGTTCGGGGAGCCGGAACACTGAAGCTTTCTTT
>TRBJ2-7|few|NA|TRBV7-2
CASSLGSAVYAEQYF
TGTGCCAGCAGCTTAGGCTCCGCGGTCTACGCAGAGCAGTACTTC
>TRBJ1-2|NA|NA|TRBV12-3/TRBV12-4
CASTSGPAYYGYTF
TGTGCCAGCACCTCCGGACCGGCCTACTATGGCTACACCTTC
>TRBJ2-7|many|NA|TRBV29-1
CSVATDDPTYEQYF
TGCAGCGTTGCGACAGACGACCCTACCTACGAGCAGTACTTC
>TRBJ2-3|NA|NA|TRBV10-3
CAISDLDPKDTQYF
TGTGCCATCAGTGATTTAGACCCCAAGGATACGCAGTATTTT
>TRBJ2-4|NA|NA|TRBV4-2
CASSQDRGVSKNIQYF
TGTGCCAGCAGCCAAGATCGAGGTGTGTCCAAAAACATTCAGTACTTC
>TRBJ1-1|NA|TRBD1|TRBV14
CASSQGPRGSEAFF
TGTGCCAGCAGCCAAGGGCCCAGGGGGTCTGAAGCTTTCTTT
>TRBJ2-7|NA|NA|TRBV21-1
CASSEASQQGREQYF
TGTGCCAGCAGCGAAGCCTCCCAACAGGGGCGCGAGCAGTACTTC
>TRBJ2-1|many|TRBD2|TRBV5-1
CASSLVSGKGSNEQFF
TGCGCCAGCAGCTTGGTGAGCGGGAAGGGCTCGAATGAGCAGTTCTTC
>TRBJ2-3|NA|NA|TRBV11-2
CASSSPPERREVTDTQYF
TGTGCCAGCAGCTCCCCCCCAGAGAGAAGGGAAGTTACAGATACGCAGTATTTT
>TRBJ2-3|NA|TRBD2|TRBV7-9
CASEGDEREDPTDTQYF
TGTGCCAGCGAAGGAGATGAGCGGGAGGATCCCACAGATACGCAGTATTTT
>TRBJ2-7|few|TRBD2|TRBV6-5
CASSYSSSGVYEQYF
TGTGCCAGCAGTTACTCGTCTAGCGGGGTCTACGAGCAGTACTTC
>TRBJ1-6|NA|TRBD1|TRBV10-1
CASSWDRGNSPLHF
TGCGCCAGCAGCTGGGACAGGGGGAATTCACCCCTCCACTTT
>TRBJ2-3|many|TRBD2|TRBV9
CASSLGVAGFTDTQYF
TGTGCCAGCAGCCTAGGGGTAGCGGGGTTCACAGATACGCAGTATTTT
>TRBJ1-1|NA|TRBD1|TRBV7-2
CASSLNRGLATEAFF
TGTGCCAGCAGCCTTAACAGGGGACTCGCCACTGAAGCTTTCTTT
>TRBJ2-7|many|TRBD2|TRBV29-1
CSVSTSGSSYEQYF
TGCAGCGTTAGTACTAGCGGGAGCTCCTACGAGCAGTACTTC
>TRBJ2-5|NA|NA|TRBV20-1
CSARVLPQETQYF
TGCAGTGCTAGAGTTTTGCCTCAAGAGACCCAGTACTTC
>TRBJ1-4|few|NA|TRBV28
CASSLEFPGATNEKLFF
TGTGCCAGCAGTTTAGAGTTCCCGGGGGCGACTAATGAAAAACTGTTTTTT
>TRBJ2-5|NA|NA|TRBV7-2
CASREQETQYF
TGTGCCAGCAGAGAACAAGAGACCCAGTACTTC
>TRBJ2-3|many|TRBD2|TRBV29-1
CSAQRESDTQYF
TGCAGCGCCCAGCGGGAGTCAGATACGCAGTATTTT
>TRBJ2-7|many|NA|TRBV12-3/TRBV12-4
CASSFGQNYEQYF
TGTGCCAGCAGTTTTGGGCAAAACTACGAGCAGTACTTC
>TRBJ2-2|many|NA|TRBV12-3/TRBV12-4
CASSLGFSGELFF
TGTGCCAGCAGCTTAGGATTCTCCGGGGAGCTGTTTTTT
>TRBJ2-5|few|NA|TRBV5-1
CASSFRGGEQETQYF
TGCGCCAGCAGCTTTCGAGGGGGGGAGCAAGAGACCCAGTACTTC
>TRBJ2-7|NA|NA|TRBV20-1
CSASGPEVSYEQYF
TGCAGTGCTAGTGGGCCAGAGGTCTCCTACGAGCAGTACTTC
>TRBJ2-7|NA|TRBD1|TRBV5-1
CASSRTGGDSYEQYF
TGCGCCAGCAGCCGGACAGGGGGCGATTCCTACGAGCAGTACTTC
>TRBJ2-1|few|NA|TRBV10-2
CASSDGGGQDGEQFF
TGCGCCAGCAGTGACGGAGGGGGGCAGGACGGTGAGCAGTTCTTC
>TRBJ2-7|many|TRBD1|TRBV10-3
CAIGTGSPEQYF
TGTGCCATCGGGACAGGGAGCCCCGAGCAGTACTTC
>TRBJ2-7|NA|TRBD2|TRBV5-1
CASSGGSSYEQYF
TGCGCCAGCAGCGGCGGGAGCTCCTACGAGCAGTACTTC
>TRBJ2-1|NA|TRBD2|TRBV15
CATSRERGTYNEQFF
TGTGCCACCAGCAGAGAGCGGGGGACGTACAATGAGCAGTTCTTC
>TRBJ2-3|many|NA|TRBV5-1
CASSIQIGGGPDTQYF
TGCGCCAGCAGCATACAAATTGGAGGGGGCCCAGATACGCAGTATTTT
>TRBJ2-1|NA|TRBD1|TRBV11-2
CASSSGGGTGGRNEQFF
TGTGCCAGCAGCTCCGGGGGAGGGACAGGGGGTAGAAATGAGCAGTTCTTC
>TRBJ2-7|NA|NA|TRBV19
CASSIRTPYEQYF
TGTGCCAGTAGTATAAGGACCCCCTACGAGCAGTACTTC
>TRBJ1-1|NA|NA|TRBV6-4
CASSDHGRGTEAFF
TGTGCCAGCAGTGACCACGGGCGGGGCACTGAAGCTTTCTTT
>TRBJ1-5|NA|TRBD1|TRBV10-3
CATTRDRDDQPQHF
TGTGCCACGACCCGGGACAGGGACGATCAGCCCCAGCATTTT
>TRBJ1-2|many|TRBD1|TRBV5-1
CASRSGQGNTGYTF
TGCGCCAGCAGATCGGGACAGGGTAATACTGGCTACACCTTC